The 12 T cell receptor beta chains given below trace back to one sample, sequenced in a study of shared clonotypes between healthy human individuals. Data came from immunoSEQ multiplex PCR; TCRdb stores just in-frame clones and leaves some out. The sample lists around 79,000 clones; 60% to 70% were seen once. The sample comprised memory CD8+ T cells sorted from blood. Regarding subset: CD45RO+ cells pooled with CCR7-negative TemRA cells. These receptors were taken from a man aged 25 to 40 in good health.

V usage is TRBV5-8 and J usage is TRBJ1-1; D gene ambiguous. The CDR3 contains 14 residues. In germline, CDR1 is SGHTS, CDR2 YDEGEE. V lost 2 bases and J lost 1, with 9 bases in between. The DNA for the CDR3 is TGTGCCAGCAGCTTTTTAGGCGCGAACACTGAAGCTTTCTTT. Its translation: CASSFLGANTEAFF.

This sequence joins TRBV27 and TRBJ1-1, with unresolved D. The CDR3 extends over 13 amino acids. V was shortened by 2 bases and J by 1 base, with 5 bases between the two germline ends. Germline V gene sequence: CDR1 MNHEY, CDR2 SMNVEV (reference sequence). CDR3 residues: CASSLVENTEAFF. The CDR3 nucleotides read TGTGCCAGCAGTTTAGTGGAGAACACTGAAGCTTTCTTT.

The chain is built from TRBV7-3 and TRBJ2-1; 14 positions agree with TRBD2. The germline CDR1 and CDR2 sequences are SGHTA and FQGTGA. The CDR3 has 19 residues. The junction had 16 bases not matched to a gene; V was cut back by 5 bases and J by 7 bases. This CDR3 is CASSPLGVRGLAGVNEQFF. The CDR3 bases are TGTGCCAGCAGCCCCCTCGGGGTAAGGGGACTAGCGGGAGTTAATGAGCAGTTCTTC.

This clone has a count of ten or more. The chain carries TRBV5-3 and TRBJ2-7; TRBD1 matches at 7 bases. TRBV5-3 is labeled an ORF, and its function is uncertain. Trimming cost V 8 bases and J 5 bases; bases outside gene matches: 13. The CDR3 sequence is 14 residues long. CDR3 sequence: CASRGFVSGDEQYF. CDR3 nucleotide sequence: TGTGCCAGCAGGGGGTTTGTCTCAGGGGACGAGCAGTACTTC.

This clone was seen many times. This sample also contains other DNA sequences that code for the same CDR3. The chain has TRBV11-2 and TRBJ2-5; D perhaps matches TRBD2 (5 bases). Germline V gene lookup returns CDR1 SGHAT and CDR2 FQNNGV. CDR3 length: 15 amino acids. The V and J ends lost 3 bases and 1 base respectively, with 12 bases between them. CDR3 nucleotide sequence: TGTGCCAGCAGCTTTTGGGGAGCTGGCCAAGAGACCCAGTACTTC. It encodes CASSFWGAGQETQYF.

The chain links TRBV27 to TRBJ2-5, with 12 bases lining up with TRBD2. The CDR3 extends over 17 amino acids. CDR1 MNHEY and CDR2 SMNVEV come from the germline V gene (reference sequence). J gave up 2 bases and V 0 bases, and 4 bases lay outside the gene matches. CDR3 region: CASSLSAGLAGQETQYF. The CDR3 DNA reads as TGTGCCAGCAGTTTATCCGCCGGACTAGCGGGGCAAGAGACCCAGTACTTC.

This clone was observed at least ten times. The V call is TRBV6-4, the J call TRBJ2-6, with TRBD2 as a possible D gene (6 bases). V lost 4 bases, J lost 0 bases, and 7 bases lay in between. From germline, CDR1 is MRHNA and CDR2 SNTAGT. This CDR3 is 15 amino acids long. The CDR3 DNA sequence: TGTGCCAGCAGTGCGGGAGACTCTGGGGCCAACGTCCTGACTTTC. Amino acids: CASSAGDSGANVLTF.

This chain joins TRBV9 and TRBJ2-7; D may be TRBD1 (6 bases). There are 14 residues in the CDR3. The V gene's germline CDR1 is SGDLS and CDR2 YYNGEE. With 3 bases removed from V and 5 bases from J, the gap between germline ends came to 15 bases. CDR3 DNA: TGTGCCAGCAGCGCGGACAGTACCGTGGACGAGCAGTACTTC. This codes for CASSADSTVDEQYF.

This CDR3 reads CASNDFSGANVLTF. In DNA form, the CDR3 reads TGTGCCAGCAACGACTTCTCTGGGGCCAACGTCCTGACTTTC. The chain recombines TRBV5-5 with TRBJ2-6; no clear D. This CDR3 comprises 14 residues. Per the germline V gene, CDR1 is SGHKS and CDR2 is YYEKEE (reference sequence). Trimming removed 6 bases at V and 0 bases at J, with 7 bases between.

The rearrangement uses TRBV25-1 and TRBJ2-1; 7 positions match TRBD2. The V and J ends lost 5 bases and 7 bases, in that order; junction bases with no gene match: 11. Germline V lookup: CDR1 MGHDK, CDR2 SYGVNS. The CDR3 runs 15 residues. CDR3: CASSPPDAGANEQFF. CDR3 DNA: TGTGCCAGCAGTCCACCGGACGCGGGAGCTAATGAGCAGTTCTTC.

This clone occurred once. The chain combines TRBV5-6 with TRBJ2-7; TRBD1 might be the D (7 bases). The V end was cut by 0 bases, the J end by 7 bases, with 23 bases between. This CDR3 spans 17 amino acids. In germline, CDR1 is SGHDT, CDR2 YYEEEE. CDR3 nucleotides: TGTGCCAGCAGCTTGGCCTCGGGCAGGGGGACTCGAGTGGAGCAGTACTTC. Its translation is CASSLASGRGTRVEQYF.

This rearrangement joins TRBV7-9 to TRBJ2-7; a weak D match, TRBD1 (6 bases). CDR1 and CDR2 (germline): SEHNR, FQNEAQ (reference sequence). The CDR3 totals 15 residues. Trimming removed 3 bases at V and 5 bases at J, with 17 bases between. CDR3 nucleotide sequence: TGTGCCAGCAGCTTGGGCGAAGGCCAGGGGAACGAGCAGTACTTC. Protein sequence: CASSLGEGQGNEQYF.